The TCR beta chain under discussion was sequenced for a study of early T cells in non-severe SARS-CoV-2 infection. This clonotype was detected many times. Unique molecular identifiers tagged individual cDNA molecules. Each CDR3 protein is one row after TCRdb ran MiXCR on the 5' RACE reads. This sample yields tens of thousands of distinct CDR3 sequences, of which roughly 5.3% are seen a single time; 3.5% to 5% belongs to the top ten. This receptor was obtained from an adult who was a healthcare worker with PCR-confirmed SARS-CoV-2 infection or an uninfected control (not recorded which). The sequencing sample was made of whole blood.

The DNA for the CDR3 is TGTGCCAGCAGCTTAAGACGGCAAAGCTCCTACAATGAGCAGTTCTTC. This codes for CASSLRRQSSYNEQFF. This chain joins TRBV13 and TRBJ2-1, with D hard to call. Per the germline V gene, CDR1 is PRHDT and CDR2 is FYEKMQ (reference sequence). CDR3 length equals 16 residues. The ends were cut back, 2 bases at V and 0 bases at J, with 11 bases in the middle.